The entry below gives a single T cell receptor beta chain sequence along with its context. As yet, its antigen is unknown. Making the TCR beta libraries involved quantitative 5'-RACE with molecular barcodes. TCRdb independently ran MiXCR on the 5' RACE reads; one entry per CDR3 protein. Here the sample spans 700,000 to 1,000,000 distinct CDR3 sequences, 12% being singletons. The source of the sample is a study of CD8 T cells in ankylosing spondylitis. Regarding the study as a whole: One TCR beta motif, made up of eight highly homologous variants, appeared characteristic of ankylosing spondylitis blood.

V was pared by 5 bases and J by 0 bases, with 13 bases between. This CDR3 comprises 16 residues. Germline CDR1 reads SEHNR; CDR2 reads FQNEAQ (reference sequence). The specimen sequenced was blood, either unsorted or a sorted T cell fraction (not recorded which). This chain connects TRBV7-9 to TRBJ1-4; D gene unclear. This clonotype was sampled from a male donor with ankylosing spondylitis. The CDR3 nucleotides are TGTGCCAGCAGCCCGATCCGTTACGCAACTAATGAAAAACTGTTTTTT. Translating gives CASSPIRYATNEKLFF.